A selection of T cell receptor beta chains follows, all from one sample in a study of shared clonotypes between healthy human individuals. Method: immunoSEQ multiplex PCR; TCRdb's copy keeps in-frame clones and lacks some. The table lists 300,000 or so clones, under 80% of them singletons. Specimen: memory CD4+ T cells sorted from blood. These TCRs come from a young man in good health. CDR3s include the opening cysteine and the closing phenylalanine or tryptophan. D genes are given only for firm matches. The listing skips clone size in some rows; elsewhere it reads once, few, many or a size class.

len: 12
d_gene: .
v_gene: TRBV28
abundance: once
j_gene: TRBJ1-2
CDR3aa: CATYTGFNGYTF
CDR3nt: TGTGCCACCTATACAGGGTTCAACGGCTACACCTTC

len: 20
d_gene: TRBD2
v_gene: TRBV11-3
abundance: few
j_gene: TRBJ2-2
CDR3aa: CASSLTIGLAGGGTTGELFF
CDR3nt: TGTGCCAGCAGCTTAACCATCGGACTAGCGGGAGGTGGGACCACCGGGGAGCTGTTTTTT

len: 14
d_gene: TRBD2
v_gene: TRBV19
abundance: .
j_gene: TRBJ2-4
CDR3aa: CATGLAGTQSIQYF
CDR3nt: TGTGCCACTGGACTAGCGGGAACGCAAAGCATTCAGTACTTC

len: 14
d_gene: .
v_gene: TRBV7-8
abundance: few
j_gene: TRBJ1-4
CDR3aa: CASSLAEGGEKLFF
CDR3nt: TGTGCCAGCAGCTTAGCGGAAGGGGGTGAAAAACTGTTTTTT

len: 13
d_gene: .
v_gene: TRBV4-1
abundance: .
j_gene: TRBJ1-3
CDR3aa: CASSQRTGNTIYF
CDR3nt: TGCGCCAGCAGCCAAAGGACAGGAAACACCATATATTTT

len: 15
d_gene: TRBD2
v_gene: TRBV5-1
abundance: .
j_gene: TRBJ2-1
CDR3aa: CASSSTGTSANEQFF
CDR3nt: TGCGCCAGCAGCTCCACCGGGACTAGCGCCAATGAGCAGTTCTTC

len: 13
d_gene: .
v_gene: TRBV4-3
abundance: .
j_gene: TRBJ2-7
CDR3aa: CASSQDHGGEQYF
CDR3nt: TGCGCCAGCAGCCAAGATCACGGGGGCGAGCAGTACTTC

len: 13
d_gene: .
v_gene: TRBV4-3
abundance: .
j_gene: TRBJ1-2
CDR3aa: CASRELGAQGYTF
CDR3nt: TGCGCCAGCAGAGAGTTGGGGGCGCAGGGCTACACCTTC

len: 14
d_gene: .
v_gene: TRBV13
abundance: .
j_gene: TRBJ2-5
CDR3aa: CASSVDPGLGTQYF
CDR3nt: TGTGCCAGCAGCGTGGACCCCGGTCTAGGGACCCAGTACTTC

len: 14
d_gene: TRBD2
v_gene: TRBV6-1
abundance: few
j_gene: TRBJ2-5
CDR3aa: CASSESRTSPHQYF
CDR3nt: TGTGCCAGCAGTGAATCTAGGACTAGCCCACACCAGTACTTC

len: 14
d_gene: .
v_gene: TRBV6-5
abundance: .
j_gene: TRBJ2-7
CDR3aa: CASSQGGAIYEQYF
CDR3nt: TGTGCCAGCAGTCAAGGCGGAGCTATCTACGAGCAGTACTTC

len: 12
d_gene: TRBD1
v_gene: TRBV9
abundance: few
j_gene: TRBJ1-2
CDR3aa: CASSRQGNGYTF
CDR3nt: TGTGCCAGCAGCCGACAGGGTAATGGCTACACCTTC